This T cell receptor (beta chain) was sequenced in a study of cytomegalovirus exposure and HLA in healthy donors. Comment on this clone: Its target is unknown.

The roughly 120-subject validation cohort, separate from the roughly 700-subject first cohort, included the donors. Some clones are missing from TCRdb's copy, which holds only in-frame ones; the method was immunoSEQ multiplex PCR. The sample has under 200,000 clones; under 95% are singletons. The CDR3 spans 14 residues. V gave up 10 bases and J gave up 5 bases; unmatched junction bases: 10. Germline CDR1 and CDR2: SNHLY and FYNNEI. Study-wide results and caveats: Reports described diagnosis of cytomegalovirus status by the classifier as highly specific and sensitive. Rare TCR sequences dominated, though some public TCRs recurred in many donors.

This chain uses TRBV2 with TRBJ1-2, with 10 positions matching TRBD1. The receptor was isolated from a woman between 18 and 29 years old in good health and CMV-seropositive. The sequenced sample consisted of PBMCs. CDR3 in DNA: TGTGCCAACCACCCTGGGACAGGGGCTTATGGCTACACCTTC. Translated, it gives CANHPGTGAYGYTF.